Here is one T cell receptor (beta chain) with its context. What it binds is unknown. The germline V gene has CDR1 SQVTM and CDR2 ANQGSEA. The CDR3 totals 13 residues. The ends were cut back, 4 bases at V and 2 bases at J, with 9 bases in the middle. Using quantitative 5'-RACE with molecular barcodes, the authors made TCR beta libraries. TCRdb called the 5' RACE reads again in MiXCR, with one record for every CDR3 protein. In the table there are 670,000 or so distinct CDR3 sequences, around a fifth of which are singletons. This entry is derived from a study of CD8 T cells in ankylosing spondylitis. Study conclusions and caveats: Certain motif variants had earlier appeared in reactive arthritis synovial fluid and blood. Among TCR beta sequences, a motif of eight highly homologous variants appeared characteristic of ankylosing spondylitis blood. The study looked at matched synovial fluid samples from ankylosing spondylitis patients. Disease-linked clones were reported to be significantly enriched there.

Sequences were obtained from blood, either unsorted or a sorted T cell fraction (not recorded which). V usage is TRBV29-1 and J usage is TRBJ2-1; possibly TRBD1 for D (5 bases). This receptor was taken from a male donor with ankylosing spondylitis. The CDR3 coding sequence is TGCAGCGTTGGGCAGGACACCTACAATGAGCAGTTCTTC. As protein: CSVGQDTYNEQFF.